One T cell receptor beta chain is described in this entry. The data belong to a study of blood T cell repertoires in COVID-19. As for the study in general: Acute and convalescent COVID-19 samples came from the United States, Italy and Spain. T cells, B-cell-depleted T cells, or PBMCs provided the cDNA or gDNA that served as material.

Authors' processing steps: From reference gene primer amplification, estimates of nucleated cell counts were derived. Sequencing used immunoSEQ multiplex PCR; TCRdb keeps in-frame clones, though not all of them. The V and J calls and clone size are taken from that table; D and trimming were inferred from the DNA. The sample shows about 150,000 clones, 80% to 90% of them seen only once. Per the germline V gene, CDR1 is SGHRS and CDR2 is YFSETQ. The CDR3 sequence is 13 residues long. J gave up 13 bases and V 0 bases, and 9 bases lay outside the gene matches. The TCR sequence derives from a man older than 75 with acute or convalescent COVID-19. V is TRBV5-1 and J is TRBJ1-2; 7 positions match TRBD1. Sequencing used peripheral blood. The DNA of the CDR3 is TGCGCCAGCAGCTTGGAGACAGGGCTCTTCTGCACCTTC. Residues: CASSLETGLFCTF.